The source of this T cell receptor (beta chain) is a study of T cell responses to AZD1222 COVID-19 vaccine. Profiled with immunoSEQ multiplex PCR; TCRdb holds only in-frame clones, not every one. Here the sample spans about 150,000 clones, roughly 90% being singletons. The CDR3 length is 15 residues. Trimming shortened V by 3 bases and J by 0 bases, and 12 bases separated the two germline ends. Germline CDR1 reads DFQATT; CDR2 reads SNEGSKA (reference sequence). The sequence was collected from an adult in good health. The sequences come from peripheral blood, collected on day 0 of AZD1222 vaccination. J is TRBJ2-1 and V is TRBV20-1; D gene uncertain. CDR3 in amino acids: CSASRLTSSYNEQFF. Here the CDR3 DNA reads TGCAGTGCTAGTCGTCTCACGAGCTCCTACAATGAGCAGTTCTTC.